Listed below are T cell receptor beta chains from one sample, sequenced in a study of tumor and adjacent non-tumor tissue in lung cancer. TCRdb re-called the multiplex PCR reads with MiXCR, one entry per CDR3 protein. The repertoire holds around 140,000 distinct CDR3 sequences, with 66% as singletons. Sample: lung tumor tissue. These receptors came from a man aged 55 to 70 with small cell lung cancer. Each CDR3 is given with its conserved first and last residue. Each record gives: V gene, J gene, D gene, clone size, CDR3 DNA, CDR3 protein. The D gene is left open where the match is weak. Size values are once, few and many counts, or a class for expanded clones, and some rows have none.

TRBV5-5,TRBJ2-7,NA,NA,TGTGCCAGCAGCCTGGTCAGGGTCCACGAGCTGTACTTC,CASSLVRVHELYF
TRBV11-2,TRBJ2-3,NA,few,TGTACCAGCAGCCGCGGGATCACAGATACGCAGTATTTT,CTSSRGITDTQYF
TRBV2,TRBJ2-3,NA,NA,TGTGCCAGCAGTGATACGTCGGTTACGCAGTATTTT,CASSDTSVTQYF
TRBV6-1,TRBJ2-3,NA,NA,TGTGCCAGCCAGAAAGCCCCGGCTGAGTCAGATACGCAGTATTTT,CASQKAPAESDTQYF
TRBV14,TRBJ1-1,NA,NA,TGTGCCAGCAGCCCGGGACGGGGAACTGAAGCTTTCTTT,CASSPGRGTEAFF
TRBV6-5,TRBJ1-1,NA,NA,TGTGCCAACAGTCGCGACTCCACCGTACGTGAAGCTTTCTTT,CANSRDSTVREAFF
TRBV20-1,TRBJ1-5,NA,NA,TGCAGTGCCTGGGACTTGAGTGTCAATCAGCCCCAGCATTTT,CSAWDLSVNQPQHF
TRBV28,TRBJ2-1,TRBD2,NA,TGTGCCAGGAGTGCCCCCAGTACTAGCGGTGAGCAGTTCTTC,CARSAPSTSGEQFF
TRBV6-6,TRBJ2-5,TRBD2,few,TGTGCCAGCAGGGGAAGCGGGAGGGGTAAAGAGACCCAGTACTTC,CASRGSGRGKETQYF
TRBV11-2,TRBJ1-1,NA,NA,TGTGCCAGCAGCGTCCCCCCCCAAAGCACTGAAGCTCTCTTT,CASSVPPQSTEALF
TRBV11-3,TRBJ2-7,TRBD2,NA,TGTGTCAGCAGCCCGGGAGGGCCCTACAAGCAGTACTTC,CVSSPGGPYKQYF
TRBV29-1,TRBJ2-7,NA,NA,TGCAGCGTTGTAGCTCGGATCTCGTACGAGCAGTACTTC,CSVVARISYEQYF
TRBV5-4,TRBJ2-2,NA,NA,TGTACCAGCAGTCCTACTAGGTGGGCCGGGGAGCTGTTTTTT,CTSSPTRWAGELFF
TRBV20-1,TRBJ1-2,NA,many,TGCAGTGCTGCCCCCACGCGGTACTATGGCTACACCTTC,CSAAPTRYYGYTF
TRBV6-5,TRBJ1-2,NA,NA,TGTGCCAGCAGGGAGGCCGCGGCAGGCTACATCTTC,CASREAAAGYIF
TRBV20-1,TRBJ2-3,TRBD2,many,TGCAGTGCTCCGACTAGCGGGGGAAGAGATACGCAGTATTTT,CSAPTSGGRDTQYF
TRBV20-1,TRBJ2-4,TRBD2,NA,TGCAGTGCTACCCGGGAGGGAGCCATAAACATTCAGTACTTC,CSATREGAINIQYF